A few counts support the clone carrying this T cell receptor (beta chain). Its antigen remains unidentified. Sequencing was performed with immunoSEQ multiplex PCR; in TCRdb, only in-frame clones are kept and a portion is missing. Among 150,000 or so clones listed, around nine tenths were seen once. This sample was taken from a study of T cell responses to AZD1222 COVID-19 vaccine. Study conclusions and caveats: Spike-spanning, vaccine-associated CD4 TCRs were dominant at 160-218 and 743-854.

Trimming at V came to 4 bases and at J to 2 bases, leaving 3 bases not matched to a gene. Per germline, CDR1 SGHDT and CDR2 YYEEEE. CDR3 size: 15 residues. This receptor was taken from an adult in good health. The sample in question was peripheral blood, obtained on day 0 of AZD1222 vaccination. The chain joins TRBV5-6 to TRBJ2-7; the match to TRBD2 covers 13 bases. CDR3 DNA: TGTGCCAGCAGCATAACTAGCGGGAGGGCCTACGAGCAGTACTTC. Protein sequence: CASSITSGRAYEQYF.